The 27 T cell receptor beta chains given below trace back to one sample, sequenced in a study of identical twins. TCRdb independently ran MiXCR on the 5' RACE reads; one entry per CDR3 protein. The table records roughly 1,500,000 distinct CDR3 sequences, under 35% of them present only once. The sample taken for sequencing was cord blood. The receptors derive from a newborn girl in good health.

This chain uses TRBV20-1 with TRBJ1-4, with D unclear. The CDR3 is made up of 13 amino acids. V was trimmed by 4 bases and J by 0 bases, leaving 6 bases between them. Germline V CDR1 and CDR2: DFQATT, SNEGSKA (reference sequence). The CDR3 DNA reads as TGCAGTGCTACGACCACAACTAATGAAAAACTGTTTTTT. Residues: CSATTTTNEKLFF.

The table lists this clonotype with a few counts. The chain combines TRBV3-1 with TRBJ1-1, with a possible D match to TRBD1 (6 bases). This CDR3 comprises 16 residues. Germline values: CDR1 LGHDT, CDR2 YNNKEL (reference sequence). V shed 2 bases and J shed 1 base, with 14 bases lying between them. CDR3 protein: CASSQHLDRKNTEAFF. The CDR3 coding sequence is TGTGCCAGCAGCCAACATCTAGACAGGAAGAACACTGAAGCTTTCTTT.

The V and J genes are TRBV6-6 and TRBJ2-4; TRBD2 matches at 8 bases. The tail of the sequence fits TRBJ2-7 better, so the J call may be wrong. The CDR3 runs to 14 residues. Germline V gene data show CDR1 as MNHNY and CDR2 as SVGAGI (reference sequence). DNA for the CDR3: TGTGCCAGCAGTCCCAGCGGGAGAAGGTACGAGCAGTACTTC. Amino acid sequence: CASSPSGRRYEQYF.

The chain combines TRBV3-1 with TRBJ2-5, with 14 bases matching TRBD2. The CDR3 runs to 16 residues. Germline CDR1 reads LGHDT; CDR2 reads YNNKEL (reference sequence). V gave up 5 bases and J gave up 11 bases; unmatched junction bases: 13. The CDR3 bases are TGTGCCAGCAGCAGGACTAGCGGGAGGTTCTACAATGAGCAGTACTTC. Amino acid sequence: CASSRTSGRFYNEQYF.

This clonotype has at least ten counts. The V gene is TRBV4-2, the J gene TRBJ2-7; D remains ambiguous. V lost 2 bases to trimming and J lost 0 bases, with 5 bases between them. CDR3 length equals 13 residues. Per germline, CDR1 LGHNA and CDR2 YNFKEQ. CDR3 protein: CASSQPSSYEQYF. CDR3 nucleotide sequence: TGTGCCAGCAGCCAACCTTCCTCCTACGAGCAGTACTTC.

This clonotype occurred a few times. The CDR3 region is CASSLARIYEQYF. The CDR3 nucleotides are TGTGCCAGCAGCCTGGCGAGGATCTACGAGCAGTACTTC. The chain joins TRBV5-8 to TRBJ2-7, with D hard to call. CDR3 length: 13 amino acids. Germline assignment: CDR1 SGHTS and CDR2 YDEGEE. V dropped 4 bases and J dropped 3 bases, with 11 bases sitting between them.

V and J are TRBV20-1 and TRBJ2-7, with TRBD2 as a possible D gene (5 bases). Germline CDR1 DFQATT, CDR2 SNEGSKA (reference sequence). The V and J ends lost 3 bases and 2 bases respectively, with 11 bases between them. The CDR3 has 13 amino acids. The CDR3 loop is CSASWGVTYEQYF. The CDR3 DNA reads TGCAGTGCTAGCTGGGGAGTAACCTACGAGCAGTACTTC.

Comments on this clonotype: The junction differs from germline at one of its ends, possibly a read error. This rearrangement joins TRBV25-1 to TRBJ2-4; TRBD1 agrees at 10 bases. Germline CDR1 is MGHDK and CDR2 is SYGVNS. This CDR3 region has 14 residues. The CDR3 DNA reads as TGTGCCAGCAGTTGGACAGGGGGGGAAAATATTCAGTACTTC. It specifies CASSWTGGENIQYF.

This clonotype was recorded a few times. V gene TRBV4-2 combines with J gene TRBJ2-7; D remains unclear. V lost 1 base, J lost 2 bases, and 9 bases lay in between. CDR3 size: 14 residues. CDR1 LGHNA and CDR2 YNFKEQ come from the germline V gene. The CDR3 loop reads CASSQGLRTYEQYF. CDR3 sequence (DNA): TGTGCCAGCAGCCAAGGGCTAAGGACCTACGAGCAGTACTTC.

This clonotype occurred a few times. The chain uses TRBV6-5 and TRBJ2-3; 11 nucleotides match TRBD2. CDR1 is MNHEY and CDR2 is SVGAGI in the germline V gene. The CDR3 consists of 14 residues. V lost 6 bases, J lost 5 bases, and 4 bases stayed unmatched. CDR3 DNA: TGTGCCAGCAGACTAGCGGGAGCCCAAGATACGCAGTATTTT. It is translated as CASRLAGAQDTQYF.

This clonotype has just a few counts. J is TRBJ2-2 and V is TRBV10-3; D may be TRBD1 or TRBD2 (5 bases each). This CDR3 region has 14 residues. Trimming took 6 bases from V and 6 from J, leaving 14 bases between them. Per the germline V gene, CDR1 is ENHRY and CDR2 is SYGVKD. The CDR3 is CAIRGTQFAGELFF. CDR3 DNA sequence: TGTGCCATCAGAGGGACCCAATTTGCCGGGGAGCTGTTTTTT.

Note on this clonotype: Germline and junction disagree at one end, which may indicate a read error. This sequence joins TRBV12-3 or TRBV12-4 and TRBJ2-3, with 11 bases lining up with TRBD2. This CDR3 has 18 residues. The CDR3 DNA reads TGTGCCGGCAGTTTCCCGCTACTAGCGGGAGAACGAGGGGATACGCAGTATTTT. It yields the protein CAGSFPLLAGERGDTQYF.

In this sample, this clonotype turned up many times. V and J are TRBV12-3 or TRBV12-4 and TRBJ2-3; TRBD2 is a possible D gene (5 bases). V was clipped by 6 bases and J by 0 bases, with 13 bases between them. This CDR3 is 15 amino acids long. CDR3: CASSPWGASTDTQYF. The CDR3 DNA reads TGTGCCAGCAGCCCATGGGGAGCTAGCACAGATACGCAGTATTTT.

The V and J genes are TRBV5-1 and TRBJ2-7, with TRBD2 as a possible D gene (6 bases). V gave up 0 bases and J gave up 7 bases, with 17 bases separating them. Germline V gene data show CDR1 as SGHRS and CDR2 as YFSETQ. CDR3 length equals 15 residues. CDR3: CASSLEVAAYNEQYF. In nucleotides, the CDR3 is TGCGCCAGCAGCTTGGAGGTAGCGGCCTACAATGAGCAGTACTTC.

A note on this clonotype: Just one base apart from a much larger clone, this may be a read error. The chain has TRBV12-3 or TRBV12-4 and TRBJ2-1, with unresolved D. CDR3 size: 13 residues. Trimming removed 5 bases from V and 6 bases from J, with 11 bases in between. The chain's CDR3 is CASSADPVNEQFF. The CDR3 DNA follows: TGTGCCAGCAGTGCAGATCCCGTCAATGAGCAGTTCTTC.

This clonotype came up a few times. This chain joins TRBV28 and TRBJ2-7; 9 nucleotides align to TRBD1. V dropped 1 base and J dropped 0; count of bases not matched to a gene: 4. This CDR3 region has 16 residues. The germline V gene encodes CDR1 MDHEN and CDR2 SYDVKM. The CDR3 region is CASSLLTGQGSYEQYF. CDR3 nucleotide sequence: TGTGCCAGCAGTTTATTAACGGGACAGGGCTCCTACGAGCAGTACTTC. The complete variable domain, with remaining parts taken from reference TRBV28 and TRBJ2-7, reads DVKVTQSSRYLVKRTGEKVFLECVQDMDHENMFWYRQDPGLGLRLIYFSYDVKMKEKGDIPEGYSVSREKKERFSLILESASTNQTSMYLCASSLLTGQGSYEQYFGPGTRLTVT.

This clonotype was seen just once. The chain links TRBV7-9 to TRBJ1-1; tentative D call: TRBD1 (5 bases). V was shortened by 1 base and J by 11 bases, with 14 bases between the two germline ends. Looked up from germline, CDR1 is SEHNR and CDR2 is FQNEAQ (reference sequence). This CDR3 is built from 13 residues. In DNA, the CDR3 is TGTGCCAGCAGCTTAGTTGGGGCTGTGGGGGCTTTCTTT. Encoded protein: CASSLVGAVGAFF.

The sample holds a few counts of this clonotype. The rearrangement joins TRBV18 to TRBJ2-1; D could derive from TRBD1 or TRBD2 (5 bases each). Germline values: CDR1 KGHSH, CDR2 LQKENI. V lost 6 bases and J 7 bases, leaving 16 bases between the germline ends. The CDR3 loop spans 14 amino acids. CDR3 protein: CASSPPDWGNEQFF. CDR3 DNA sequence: TGTGCCAGCTCTCCCCCGGACTGGGGGAATGAGCAGTTCTTC.

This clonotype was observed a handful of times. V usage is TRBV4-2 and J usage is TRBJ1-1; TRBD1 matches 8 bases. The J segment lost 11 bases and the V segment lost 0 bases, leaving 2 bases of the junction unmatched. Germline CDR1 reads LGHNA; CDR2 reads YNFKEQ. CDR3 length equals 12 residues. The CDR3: CASSQDRGLAFF. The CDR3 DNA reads TGTGCCAGCAGCCAAGACAGGGGGCTGGCTTTCTTT.

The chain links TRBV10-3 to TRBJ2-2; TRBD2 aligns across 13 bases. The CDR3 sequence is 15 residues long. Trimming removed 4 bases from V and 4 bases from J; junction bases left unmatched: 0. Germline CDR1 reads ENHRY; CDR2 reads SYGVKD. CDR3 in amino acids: CAISGTSGSTGELFF. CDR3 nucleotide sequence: TGTGCCATCAGTGGGACTAGCGGGAGCACCGGGGAGCTGTTTTTT.

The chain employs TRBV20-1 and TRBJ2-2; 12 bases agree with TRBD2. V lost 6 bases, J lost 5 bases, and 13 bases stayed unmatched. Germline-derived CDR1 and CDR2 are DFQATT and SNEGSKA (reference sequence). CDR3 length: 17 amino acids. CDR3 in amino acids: CSAPLLAGGPRTGELFF. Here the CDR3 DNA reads TGCAGTGCCCCTCTTCTAGCGGGAGGGCCTCGGACCGGGGAGCTGTTTTTT.

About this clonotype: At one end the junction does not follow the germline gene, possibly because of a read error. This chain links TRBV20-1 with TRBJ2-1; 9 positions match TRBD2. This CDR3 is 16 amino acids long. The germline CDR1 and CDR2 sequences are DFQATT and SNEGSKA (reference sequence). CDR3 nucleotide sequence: TGCAGTGCTCCCCCTAGCGGGACCATCTCCTACAATGAGCGGTTCTTC. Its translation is CSAPPSGTISYNERFF.

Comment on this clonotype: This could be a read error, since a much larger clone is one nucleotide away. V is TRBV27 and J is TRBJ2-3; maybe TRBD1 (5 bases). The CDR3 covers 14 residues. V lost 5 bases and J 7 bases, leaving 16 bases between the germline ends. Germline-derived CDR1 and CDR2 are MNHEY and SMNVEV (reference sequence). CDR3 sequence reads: CASSVRVKGNTQYF. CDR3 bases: TGTGCCAGCAGTGTAAGGGTCAAGGGGAATACGCAGTATTTT.

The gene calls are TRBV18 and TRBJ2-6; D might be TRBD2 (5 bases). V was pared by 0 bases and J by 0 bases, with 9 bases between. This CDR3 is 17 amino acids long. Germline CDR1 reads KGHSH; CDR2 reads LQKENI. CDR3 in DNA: TGTGCCAGCTCACCACCCAAAGGGAGCTCTGGGGCCAACGTCCTGACTTTC. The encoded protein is CASSPPKGSSGANVLTF.

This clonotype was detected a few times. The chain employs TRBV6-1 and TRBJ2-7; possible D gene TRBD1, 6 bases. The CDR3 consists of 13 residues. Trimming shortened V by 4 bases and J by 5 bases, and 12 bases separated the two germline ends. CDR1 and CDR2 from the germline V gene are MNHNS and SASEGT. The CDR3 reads CASSGQGNHEQYF. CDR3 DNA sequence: TGTGCCAGCAGTGGCCAGGGGAACCACGAGCAGTACTTC.

Here the CDR3 DNA reads TGTGCCAGCAGCCAACCCGGACTAGCGGGGGATGAGCAGTACTTC. Its translation: CASSQPGLAGDEQYF. The chain is built from TRBV3-1 and TRBJ2-5; 13 nucleotides match TRBD2. CDR1 and CDR2 from the germline V gene are LGHDT and YNNKEL (reference sequence). The CDR3 totals 15 residues. V shed 2 bases and J 11 bases; nucleotides not matched to a gene: 8.

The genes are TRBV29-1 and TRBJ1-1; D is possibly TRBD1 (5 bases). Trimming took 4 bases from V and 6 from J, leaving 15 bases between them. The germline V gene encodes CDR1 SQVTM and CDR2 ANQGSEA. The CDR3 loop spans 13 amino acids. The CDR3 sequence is CSVVRGGDAEAFF. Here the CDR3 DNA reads TGCAGCGTTGTTAGGGGTGGGGACGCTGAAGCTTTCTTT.